This T cell receptor (beta chain) was sequenced in a study of blood T cell repertoires in COVID-19. On the study more broadly: PBMCs, B-cell-depleted T cells, or T cells provided the cDNA or gDNA that made up the material.

Profiled with immunoSEQ multiplex PCR; TCRdb holds only in-frame clones, not every one. The table records 150,000 or so clones, over 75% of them present only once. CDR3 length: 15 residues. The germline V gene encodes CDR1 SEHNR and CDR2 FQNEAQ (reference sequence). Trimming stripped 0 bases from V and 0 bases from J, with 7 bases between. This chain links TRBV7-9 with TRBJ2-3, with unresolved D. This clonotype was obtained from a middle-aged woman with acute COVID-19. The specimen was PBMCs or T cells enriched from blood (not recorded which). The CDR3 reads CASSLAASSTDTQYF. The CDR3 nucleotides are TGTGCCAGCAGCTTAGCGGCCAGTAGCACAGATACGCAGTATTTT. The entire variable domain, with the rest obtained from reference TRBV7-9 and TRBJ2-3, is as follows: DTGVSQNPRHKITKRGQNVTFRCDPISEHNRLYWYRQTLGQGPEFLTYFQNEAQLEKSRLLSDRFSAERPKGSFSTLEIQRTEQGDSAMYLCASSLAASSTDTQYFGPGTRLTVL.